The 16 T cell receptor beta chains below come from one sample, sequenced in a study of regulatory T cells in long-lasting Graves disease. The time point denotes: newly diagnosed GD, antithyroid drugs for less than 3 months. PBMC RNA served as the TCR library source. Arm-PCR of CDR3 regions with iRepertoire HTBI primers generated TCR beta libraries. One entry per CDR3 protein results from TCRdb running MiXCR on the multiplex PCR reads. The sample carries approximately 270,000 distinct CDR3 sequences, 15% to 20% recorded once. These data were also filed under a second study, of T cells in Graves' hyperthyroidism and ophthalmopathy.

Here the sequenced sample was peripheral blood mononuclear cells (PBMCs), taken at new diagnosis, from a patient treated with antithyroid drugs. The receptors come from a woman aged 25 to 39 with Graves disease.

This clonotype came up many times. CDR3 DNA sequence: TGTGCCAGCACCACGACACGGGGGACCGGGGAGCTGTTTTTT. This gives the protein CASTTTRGTGELFF. This chain connects TRBV2 to TRBJ2-2; TRBD2 might be the D (6 bases). This CDR3 is built from 14 residues. The germline gives CDR1 SNHLY, CDR2 FYNNEI. V was cut by 7 bases and J by 5 bases, with 14 bases left in between. Filled out from reference TRBV2 and TRBJ2-2, the complete variable domain reads EPEVTQTPSHQVTQMGQEVILRCVPISNHLYFYWYRQILGQKVEFLVSFYNNEISEKSEIFDDQFSVERPDGSNFTLKIRSTKLEDSAMYFCASTTTRGTGELFFGEGSRLTVL.

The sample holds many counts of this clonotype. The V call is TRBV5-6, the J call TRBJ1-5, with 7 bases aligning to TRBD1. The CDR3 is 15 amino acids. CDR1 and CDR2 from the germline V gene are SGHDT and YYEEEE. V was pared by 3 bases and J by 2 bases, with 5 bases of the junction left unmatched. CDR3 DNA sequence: TGTGCCAGCAGCTACAGGGGTTCGGGCAATCAGCCCCAGCATTTT. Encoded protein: CASSYRGSGNQPQHF.

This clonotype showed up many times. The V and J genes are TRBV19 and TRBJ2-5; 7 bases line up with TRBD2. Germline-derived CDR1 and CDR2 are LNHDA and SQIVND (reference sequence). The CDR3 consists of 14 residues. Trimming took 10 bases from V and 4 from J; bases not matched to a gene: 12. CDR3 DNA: TGTGCCACCTCAGTCCGGGGCGGGAGAGAGACCCAGTACTTC. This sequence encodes CATSVRGGRETQYF.

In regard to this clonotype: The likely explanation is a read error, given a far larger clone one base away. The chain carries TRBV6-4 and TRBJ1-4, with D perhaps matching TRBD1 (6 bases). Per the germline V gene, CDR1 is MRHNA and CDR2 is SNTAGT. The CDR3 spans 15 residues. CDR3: CASSRTGTTNEKLFF. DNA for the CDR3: TGTGCCAGCAGTCGGACCGGGACAACAAATGAAAAACTGTTTTTT.

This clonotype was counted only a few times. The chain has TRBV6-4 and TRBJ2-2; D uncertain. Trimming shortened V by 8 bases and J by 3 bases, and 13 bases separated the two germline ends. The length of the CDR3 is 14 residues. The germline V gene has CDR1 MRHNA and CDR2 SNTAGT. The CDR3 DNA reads TGTGCCAGCGGCCCAGGAACTCACACCGGGGAGCTGTTTTTT. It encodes CASGPGTHTGELFF.

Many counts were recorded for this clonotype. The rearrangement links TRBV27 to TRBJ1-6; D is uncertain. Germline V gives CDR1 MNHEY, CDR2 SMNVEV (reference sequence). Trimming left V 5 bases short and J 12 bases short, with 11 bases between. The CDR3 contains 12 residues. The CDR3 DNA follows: TGTGCCAGCAGTCTAATAGGGAAACCCCTCCACTTT. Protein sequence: CASSLIGKPLHF.

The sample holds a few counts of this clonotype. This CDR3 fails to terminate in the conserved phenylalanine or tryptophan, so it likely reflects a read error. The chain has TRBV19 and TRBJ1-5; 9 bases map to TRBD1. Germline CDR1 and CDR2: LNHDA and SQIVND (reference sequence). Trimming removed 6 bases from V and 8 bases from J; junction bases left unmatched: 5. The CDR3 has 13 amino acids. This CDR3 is CASRTGGKEPQHS. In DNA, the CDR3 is TGTGCCAGTAGGACAGGGGGAAAGGAGCCCCAGCATTCT.

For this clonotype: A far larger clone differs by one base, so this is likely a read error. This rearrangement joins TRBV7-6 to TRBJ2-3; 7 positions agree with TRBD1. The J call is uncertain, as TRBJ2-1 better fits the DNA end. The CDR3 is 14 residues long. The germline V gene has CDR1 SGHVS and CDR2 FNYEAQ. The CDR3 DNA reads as TGTGCCAGCAGCCCCGGGACAGTACTATACGAGCAGTTCTTC. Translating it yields CASSPGTVLYEQFF.

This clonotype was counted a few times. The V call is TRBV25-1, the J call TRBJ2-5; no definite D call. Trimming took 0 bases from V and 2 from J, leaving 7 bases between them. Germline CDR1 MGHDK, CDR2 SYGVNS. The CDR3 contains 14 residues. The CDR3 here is CASSEYKGQETQYF. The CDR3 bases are TGTGCCAGCAGTGAATATAAGGGTCAAGAGACCCAGTACTTC.

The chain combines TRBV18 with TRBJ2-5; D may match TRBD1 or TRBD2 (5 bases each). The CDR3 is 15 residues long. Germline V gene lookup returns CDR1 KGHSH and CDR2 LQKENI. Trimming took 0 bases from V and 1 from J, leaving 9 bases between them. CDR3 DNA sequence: TGTGCCAGCTCACCACCGGGGCGGGCCCAAGAGACCCAGTACTTC. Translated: CASSPPGRAQETQYF.

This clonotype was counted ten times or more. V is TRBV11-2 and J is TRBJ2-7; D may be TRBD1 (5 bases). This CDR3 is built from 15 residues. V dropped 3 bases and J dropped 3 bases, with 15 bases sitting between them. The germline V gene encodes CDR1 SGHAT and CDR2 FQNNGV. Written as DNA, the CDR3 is TGTGCCAGCAGCTTTTACAGGCTTCAAGTCTACGAGCAGTACTTC. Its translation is CASSFYRLQVYEQYF. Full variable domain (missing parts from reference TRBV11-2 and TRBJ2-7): EAGVAQSPRYKIIEKRQSVAFWCNPISGHATLYWYQQILGQGPKLLIQFQNNGVVDDSQLPKDRFSAERLKGVDSTLKIQPAKLEDSAVYLCASSFYRLQVYEQYFGPGTRLTVT.

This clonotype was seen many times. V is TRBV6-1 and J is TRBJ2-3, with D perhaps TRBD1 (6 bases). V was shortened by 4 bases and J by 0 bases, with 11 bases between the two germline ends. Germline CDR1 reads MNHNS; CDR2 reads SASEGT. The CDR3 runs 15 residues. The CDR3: CASSVRGWSTDTQYF. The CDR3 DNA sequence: TGTGCCAGCAGTGTCAGGGGTTGGAGCACAGATACGCAGTATTTT.

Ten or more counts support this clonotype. The CDR3 here is CASSDWQGNSPLHF. The CDR3 DNA follows: TGTGCCAGCAGTGACTGGCAGGGTAATTCACCCCTCCACTTT. The chain employs TRBV6-1 and TRBJ1-6; a possible D gene is TRBD1 (5 bases). Germline loops: CDR1 MNHNS, CDR2 SASEGT. Trimming took off 3 bases at V and 6 bases at J, with 9 bases between the two ends. The CDR3 is 14 residues long.

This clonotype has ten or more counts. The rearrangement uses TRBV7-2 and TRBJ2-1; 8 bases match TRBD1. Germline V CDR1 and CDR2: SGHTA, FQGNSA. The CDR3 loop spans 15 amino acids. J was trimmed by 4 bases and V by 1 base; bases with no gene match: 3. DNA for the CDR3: TGTGCCAGCAGCTTAGAACAGGGGGGTTACAATGAGCAGTTCTTC. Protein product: CASSLEQGGYNEQFF.

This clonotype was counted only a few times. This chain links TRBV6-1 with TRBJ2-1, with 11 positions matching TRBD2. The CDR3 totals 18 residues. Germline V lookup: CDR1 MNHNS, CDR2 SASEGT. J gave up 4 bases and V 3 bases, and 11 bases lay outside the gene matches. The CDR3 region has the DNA TGTGCCAGCAGTGATATGAAGCTTAGACTAGCGGGGTACAATGAGCAGTTCTTC. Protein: CASSDMKLRLAGYNEQFF.

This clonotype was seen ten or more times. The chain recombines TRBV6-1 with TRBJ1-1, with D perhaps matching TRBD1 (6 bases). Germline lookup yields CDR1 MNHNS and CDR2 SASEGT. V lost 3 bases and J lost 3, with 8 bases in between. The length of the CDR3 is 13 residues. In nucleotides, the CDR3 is TGTGCCAGCAGTGAGAGGGGGTACACTGAAGCTTTCTTT. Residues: CASSERGYTEAFF.